The clone carrying this TCR beta chain was seen only a few times. The antigen is unknown. Using a J-beta primer mix together with a sample-barcoded 5' primer, a second PCR was run for about 7 to 12 cycles. TCRdb recomputed calls from the 5' RACE reads with MiXCR, one row per CDR3 protein. The sample lists hundreds of thousands of distinct CDR3 sequences, less than 35% occurring once. The sample belongs to a study of blood T cells in healthy people across ages. Study-wide results and caveats: Older individuals had lower TCR beta diversity per million T cells (the decline was roughly linear). Fewer expanded clones and more diversity marked long-lived versus aged donors. Using unsorted PBMCs precluded a conclusive naive versus antigen-experienced comparison.

Trimming left V 4 bases short and J 7 bases short, with 10 bases between. CDR1 and CDR2 from the germline V gene are SGHTA and FQGNSA. CDR3 size: 13 residues. Sequencing was performed on blood. The gene calls are TRBV7-2 and TRBJ2-2; D gene ambiguous. The clonotype was recovered from an elderly woman in good health. CDR3: CASSSFLDGELFF. CDR3 bases: TGTGCCAGCAGCTCATTCCTCGACGGGGAGCTGTTTTTT.